This T cell receptor (beta chain) originates from a study of regulatory T cells in long-lasting Graves disease (dated by TCRdb to the early 2020s). Describing the broader study: Persistent Graves' disease was defined as persistently positive TSH receptor autoantibodies together with antithyroid drug treatment for over 5 years. The study took place in China and was registered as a clinical trial. Peripheral blood TCR sequencing and RNA sequencing compared persistent Graves' disease patients with newly diagnosed Graves' disease patients. A total of 35 or so samples were covered by TCR sequencing, comprising approximately 13 persistent and around 20 newly diagnosed Graves' disease patients. Persistent Graves' disease patients in the clinical cohort had taken antithyroid drugs for 8 to 12 years on average.

V sheds 9 bases and J sheds 4 bases, leaving 21 bases between their ends. Inclusive of the bounding cysteine and phenylalanine, the CDR3 is 16 residues long. Only the CDR3 region is kept as DNA, spanning 48 bases read in frame from base 1. CDR1 and CDR2, per the germline V gene, are MNHEY and SVGEGT. The investigation overall reported the following: Only the TCR beta chain was sequenced and analyzed. Because the primary lesion, thyroid tissue, could not be accessed, the study looked at peripheral blood alone. TRBV28, TRBJ1-2 and TRBJ2-5 were preferentially used in persistent disease, while TRBV20-1 and TRBJ2-1 were favored in newly diagnosed disease. Patients with persistent disease shared more public clonotypes (about 2,500) than newly diagnosed patients did (around 980). The small sample size was acknowledged by the authors as a limitation that may reduce accuracy. Lower TCR Shannon entropy and fewer highly expanded clones were observed in persistent Graves' disease patients than in newly diagnosed patients, which suggested clonal expansion.

Receptor amplification or capture employed multiplex PCR. Sequencing relied on an Illumina HiSeq 4000. CDR3 regions were amplified by Arm-PCR with iRepertoire HTBI primers to construct TCR beta libraries. PCR products were gel purified before sequencing. In the authors' own workflow: Gene usage analysis of CDR3 amino acid clonotypes used the approximately 62 TRBV and 12 to 15 TRBJ segments found across samples. COPE and FqMerger were used to merge filtered high-quality paired reads into contigs. Contigs were aligned with BLAST to IMGT TRBV, TRBD and TRBJ reference genes, and CDR3 was defined per IMGT. Clonotypes above 0.1% frequency were classified as highly expanded clones. Repertoire diversity was measured by Shannon entropy, and V-J evenness by the Gini coefficient. Clonotypes shared by more than one individual were considered public. The public reads were reprocessed in TCRdb via fastp at Q25 and MiXCR, keeping in-frame beta chains. For every CDR3 protein sequence, its rows merge into one entry that carries the most common genes and DNA. The V and J calls shown here were made by TCRdb, not taken from the authors' results. This sample holds about 470,000 distinct CDR3 sequences; less than 25% were observed only once. The ten largest clonotypes hold less than 9% of the sample.

In the case of this clonotype: Its specific antigen is unknown. A read error may be the cause here, since a much bigger clone is one base away.

The intended sense of this specimen's time point label: persistent/refractory GD, antithyroid drugs over 5 years with positive TRAb. RNA was extracted from PBMCs in TRIzol for both TCR sequencing and RNA sequencing. Graves' disease was diagnosed according to American Thyroid Association guidelines. The patients came from an endocrinology department in Xi'an, China. Each patient gave 9 to 10 milliliters of peripheral blood, collected in an EDTA anticoagulant tube. Ficoll Paque Plus density gradient separation was used to isolate PBMCs, and no further T cell sorting was done. An Agilent 2100 Bioanalyzer and agarose gel were used to assess RNA quality, and a NanoDrop 2000 was used to measure RNA concentration.

Sequencing was performed on peripheral blood mononuclear cells (PBMCs), taken when the disease was refractory, from a patient treated with antithyroid drugs. The rearrangement joined TRBV6-2 or TRBV6-3 to TRBJ1-4; perhaps TRBD1 is the D gene, with 5 bases matching. The sequence derives from a female donor with Graves disease. In nucleotide form, the sequence is TGTGCCAGAAGTATTCGAGGGGAGATCGGTAATGAAAAACTGTTTTTT. The resulting protein is CARSIRGEIGNEKLFF.